These 28 T cell receptor beta chains were all obtained from the same sample, sequenced in a study of tissue T cells after allogeneic stem cell transplantation. Assay used: immunoSEQ multiplex PCR; TCRdb lists only in-frame clones, some missing. The table includes some 7,700 clones, about 45% detected once. Documented time point: mouse harvest day 7 after allogeneic transplant. The graft held 10^6 splenic CD5+ T cells and 10^7 T-cell-depleted bone marrow cells. Sequenced material: gut tissue. The receptors were sampled from a female BALB/c mouse given C57BL/6 T cells with graft-versus-host disease after an allogeneic hematopoietic cell transplant.

Comments on this clone: Gene names follow the mouse nomenclature. From the germline J gene comes the end of the CDR3, since the read stops 1 residue before it. V usage is TRBV16 and J usage is TRBJ2-5; tentatively, D is TRBD1 (5 bases). V was cut by 0 bases and J by 2 bases, with 12 bases left in between. This CDR3 has 16 residues. Looked up from germline, CDR1 is SGHSA and CDR2 is FRNQAP. This chain's CDR3 is CASSLEGWTTQDTQYF. The CDR3 DNA, read in part, is TGTGCAAGCAGCTTAGAGGGTTGGACAACCCAAGACACCCAGTAC. The full variable domain, its missing parts supplied by reference TRBV16 and TRBJ2-5, is NAGVIQTPRHKVTGKGQEATLWCEPISGHSAVFWYRQTIVQGLEFLTYFRNQAPIDDSGMPKERFSAQMPNQSHSTLKIQSTQPQDSAVYLCASSLEGWTTQDTQYFGPGTRLLVL.

A few counts support this clone. Each gene name is a mouse one. The read comes to an end 1 residue before the CDR3 does, leaving the germline J gene to fill in the end. The rearrangement joins TRBV26 to TRBJ2-7; D possibly corresponds to TRBD1 (6 bases). Germline CDR1 KGHPV, CDR2 FQNQEV (reference sequence). V was pared by 4 bases and J by 3 bases, with 7 bases between. The CDR3 extends over 12 amino acids. CDR3 in amino acids: CASSRQDYEQYF. Incomplete CDR3 DNA: TGTGCCAGCAGTCGACAGGACTATGAACAGTAC.

As regards this clone: Germline and genes: mouse. With the read ending 1 residue before the CDR3 end, the germline J gene is used to fill in that end. The J gene is TRBJ2-7, the V gene TRBV4, with D perhaps assigned TRBD1 or TRBD2 (5 bases each). V gave up 3 bases and J gave up 4 bases, with 10 bases separating them. The germline CDR1 and CDR2 sequences are LGHDT and YNNKQL (reference sequence). The CDR3 sequence is 13 residues long. CDR3 bases read: TGTGCCAGCAGCTACGGGACGGTATATGAACAGTAC. Protein: CASSYGTVYEQY. The full-length CDR3 reads as CASSYGTVYEQYF.

By frequency in the sample, this clone is medium-sized. Germline and genes here are mouse. The observed sequence ends 1 residue before the CDR3 terminus, with the missing tail filled in from the germline J gene. The chain is built from TRBV26 and TRBJ1-3, with a tentative D call TRBD1 (5 bases). Per the germline V gene, CDR1 is KGHPV and CDR2 is FQNQEV (reference sequence). V dropped 2 bases and J dropped 2 bases, with 10 bases sitting between them. There are 15 residues in the CDR3. The CDR3 is CASSLEGNAGNTLYF. The part of the CDR3 DNA that was read is TGTGCCAGCAGTCTGGAGGGGAACGCTGGAAATACGCTCTAT.

This clone was found a few times. The germline and genes are mouse ones. The read gets to within 1 residue of the CDR3 end, and the germline J gene fills in the rest. The rearrangement joins TRBV26 to TRBJ1-4, with a possible D match to TRBD1 (6 bases). Germline CDR1 and CDR2: KGHPV and FQNQEV (reference sequence). The CDR3 length is 13 residues. V was trimmed by 4 bases and J by 5 bases, leaving 8 bases between them. This CDR3 is CASSPGQNERLFF. The DNA read from the CDR3 is TGTGCCAGCAGTCCGGGACAAAACGAAAGATTATTT.

Only a few counts were recorded for this clone. The genes are named according to mouse. The read gets to within 1 residue of the CDR3 end, and the germline J gene fills in the rest. This sequence joins TRBV3 and TRBJ2-4; possibly TRBD2 for D (6 bases). CDR1 SNHLY and CDR2 FYNGKV come from the germline V gene (reference sequence). V lost 3 bases, J lost 0 bases, and 13 bases lay in between. CDR3 length: 16 residues. CDR3 DNA (partial): TGTGCCAGCAGCTTCGGGCTGGGGACTAGTCAAAACACCTTGTAC. Translation gives CASSFGLGTSQNTLY. The entire CDR3 sequence reads CASSFGLGTSQNTLYF.

This clone was counted only a few times. The germline and genes are mouse ones. The read finishes 1 residue shy of the CDR3 end, and the germline J gene is used to complete it. This sequence joins TRBV13-1 and TRBJ1-2; the D is unclear. The CDR3 loop spans 13 amino acids. The germline gives CDR1 NSHNY, CDR2 SYGAGN. Trimming shortened V by 3 bases and J by 0 bases, and 6 bases separated the two germline ends. The DNA read from the CDR3 is TGTGCCAGCAGTGCGCAAACAAACTCCGACTACACC. It encodes CASSAQTNSDYT. In full, the CDR3 reads CASSAQTNSDYTF.

A note on this clone: Gene and germline names: mouse. The read gets to within 1 residue of the CDR3 end, and the germline J gene fills in the rest. V usage is TRBV24 and J usage is TRBJ1-2, with D tentatively TRBD1 (5 bases). The CDR3 runs 13 residues. V was pared by 1 base and J by 4 bases, with 7 bases between. Germline CDR1 is KGHTA and CDR2 is FRNEEI. The CDR3 bases that were read are TGTGCCAGCAGTCTGTGGGGGTCCTCCGACTACACC. This sequence encodes CASSLWGSSDYT. The entire CDR3 protein reads CASSLWGSSDYTF.

For this clone: Any gene name here is a mouse gene name. The observed sequence ends 1 residue before the CDR3 terminus, with the missing tail filled in from the germline J gene. The V call is TRBV23, the J call TRBJ2-5. The germline V gene has CDR1 KGHTA and CDR2 FQNQQP. The CDR3 length is 14 residues. CDR3 loop: CSSSLGYNQDTQYF. The CDR3 bases that were read are TGCTCCAGCAGTCTCGGGTATAACCAAGACACCCAGTAC.

As regards this clone: Any gene name here is a mouse gene name. The CDR3 end falls 1 residue outside the read, so it is completed with the germline J gene. The V gene is TRBV3, the J gene TRBJ2-3; tentative D call: TRBD1 (8 bases). There are 14 residues in the CDR3. Germline CDR1 and CDR2: SNHLY and FYNGKV (reference sequence). The ends were cut back, 5 bases at V and 3 bases at J, with 12 bases in the middle. CDR3 sequence reads: CASSPQGGAETLYF. The DNA read from the CDR3 is TGTGCCAGCAGCCCACAGGGGGGGGCAGAAACGCTGTAT.

This clone was seen more than once but under ten times. Gene names and germline match the mouse. The missing CDR3 end, 1 residue past where the read stops, is filled in from the germline J gene. The V gene is TRBV13-3, the J gene TRBJ2-5; 14 bases fit TRBD2. Germline V gene sequence: CDR1 NNHDY, CDR2 SYVADS. The CDR3 totals 17 residues. J lost 4 bases, V lost 2 bases, and 6 bases had no gene match. CDR3: CASSEGTGGARKDTQYF. Partial CDR3 DNA: TGTGCCAGCAGTGAGGGGACTGGGGGGGCGCGAAAAGACACCCAGTAC. Together with reference TRBV13-3 and TRBJ2-5, the CDR3 gives the full variable domain: EAAVTQSPRSKVAVTGGKVTLSCHQTNNHDYMYWYRQDTGHGLRLIHYSYVADSTEKGDIPDGYKASRPSQENFSLILELASLSQTAVYFCASSEGTGGARKDTQYFGPGTRLLVL.

This clone turned up a few times. The genes and germline here are from mouse. Read data end 1 residue before the CDR3 end; the end is taken from the germline J gene. The chain uses TRBV26 and TRBJ1-3; tentative D call: TRBD1 (6 bases). The CDR3 spans 13 residues. In germline, CDR1 is KGHPV, CDR2 FQNQEV (reference sequence). V gave up 4 bases and J gave up 2 bases, with 6 bases separating them. CDR3 in amino acids: CASSQGAGNTLYF. Incomplete CDR3 DNA: TGTGCCAGCAGTCAGGGGGCTGGAAATACGCTCTAT.

As for this clone: Germline and genes: mouse. The CDR3 goes on 1 residue after the read ends, and that part is filled in from the germline J gene. J is TRBJ1-1 and V is TRBV26; a weak D match, TRBD1 (6 bases). With 2 bases removed from V and 5 bases from J, the gap between germline ends came to 9 bases. Germline V lookup: CDR1 KGHPV, CDR2 FQNQEV (reference sequence). The CDR3 is made up of 13 amino acids. Partial CDR3 DNA: TGTGCCAGCAGTCTGCTGGGGGCGACAGAAGTCTTC. Residues: CASSLLGATEVF. The whole CDR3 sequence reads CASSLLGATEVFF.

About this clone itself: The gene names here belong to mouse. Read data end 1 residue before the CDR3 end; the end is taken from the germline J gene. The rearrangement joins TRBV3 to TRBJ1-1, with a possible D match to TRBD1 (5 bases). Trimming took 4 bases from V and 4 from J, leaving 7 bases between them. Germline V lookup: CDR1 SNHLY, CDR2 FYNGKV (reference sequence). CDR3 length: 12 amino acids. This CDR3 is CASSWGVTEVFF. The CDR3 bases that were read are TGTGCCAGCAGCTGGGGGGTCACAGAAGTCTTC. Looking up the rest from reference TRBV3 and TRBJ1-1 gives the full variable domain: GPKVLQIPSHQIIDMGQMVTLNCDPVSNHLYFYWYKQILGQQMEFLVNFYNGKVMEKSKLFKDQFSVERPDGSYFTLKIQPTALEDSAVYFCASSWGVTEVFFGKGTRLTVV.

On this clone: Genes and germline come from the mouse. The read ends 1 residue before the CDR3 terminus; that terminus is restored from the germline J gene. The same CDR3 arises from other DNA sequences in this sample as well. The rearrangement joins TRBV26 to TRBJ1-4, with D possibly TRBD1 on 5 matching bases. Trimming removed 6 bases from V and 0 bases from J, with 8 bases in between. The CDR3 covers 14 residues. Germline assignment: CDR1 KGHPV and CDR2 FQNQEV (reference sequence). CDR3 DNA (partial): TGTGCCAGCAGCCTGACAGTTTCCAACGAAAGATTATTT. This encodes CASSLTVSNERLF. The CDR3 in its entirety is CASSLTVSNERLFF. Full variable domain (remainder filled in from reference TRBV26 and TRBJ1-4): NSKVIQTPRYLVKGQGQKAKMRCIPEKGHPVVFWYQQNKNNEFKFLINFQNQEVLQQIDMTEKRFSAECPSNSPCSLEIQSSEAGDSALYLCASSLTVSNERLFFGHGTKLSVL.

This clone was seen more than once but under ten times. Germline and genes here are mouse. The sequence runs out 1 residue before the end of the CDR3; the remainder is reconstructed from the germline J gene. The chain uses TRBV3 and TRBJ1-1, with 8 bases aligning to TRBD1. CDR1 and CDR2 from the germline V gene are SNHLY and FYNGKV (reference sequence). The J segment lost 1 base and the V segment lost 2 bases, leaving 3 bases of the junction unmatched. The CDR3 runs 15 residues. The CDR3 region is CASSLYRGTNTEVFF. The sequenced CDR3 bases are TGTGCCAGCAGCTTATACAGGGGGACGAACACAGAAGTCTTC. The whole variable domain, filled in from reference TRBV3 and TRBJ1-1, reads GPKVLQIPSHQIIDMGQMVTLNCDPVSNHLYFYWYKQILGQQMEFLVNFYNGKVMEKSKLFKDQFSVERPDGSYFTLKIQPTALEDSAVYFCASSLYRGTNTEVFFGKGTRLTVV.

This clone was picked up a small number of times. Gene and germline names: mouse. Read data end 1 residue before the CDR3 end; the end is taken from the germline J gene. The chain uses TRBV12-1 and TRBJ1-4; D is undetermined. The germline V gene encodes CDR1 SGHSN and CDR2 HYEKVE. CDR3 length: 14 residues. Trimming removed 2 bases from V and 0 bases from J, with 6 bases in between. The CDR3 protein is CASSPGISNERLFF. Incomplete CDR3 DNA: TGTGCCAGCTCTCCCGGTATTTCCAACGAAAGATTATTT.

To note about this clone: Mouse gene names and germline throughout. The read ends 1 residue before the CDR3 terminus; that terminus is restored from the germline J gene. The gene calls are TRBV12-2 and TRBJ1-4, with D hard to call. This CDR3 region has 14 residues. The germline V gene has CDR1 SGHLS and CDR2 HYDKME. The ends were cut back, 2 bases at V and 0 bases at J, with 6 bases in the middle. The covered CDR3 bases are TGTGCCAGCTCTCAACAAGTTTCCAACGAAAGATTATTT. Translated, it gives CASSQQVSNERLF. The whole CDR3 protein reads CASSQQVSNERLFF.

This clone appeared a few times. Germline and genes here are mouse. The CDR3 end is not reached by the read, which stops 1 residue before it; the germline J gene fills it in. The chain carries TRBV26 and TRBJ2-4, with D tentatively TRBD1 or TRBD2 (7 bases each). Trimming shortened V by 2 bases and J by 6 bases, and 12 bases separated the two germline ends. The length of the CDR3 is 14 residues. Germline CDR1 reads KGHPV; CDR2 reads FQNQEV (reference sequence). CDR3 protein: CASSLSRGGNTLYF. The covered CDR3 bases are TGTGCCAGCAGTCTGAGCAGGGGGGGGAACACCTTGTAC.

This clone has a handful of counts. Gene and germline names: mouse. The read halts 1 residue ahead of the CDR3 end, with the missing end drawn from the germline J gene. V usage is TRBV3 and J usage is TRBJ2-7, with D perhaps matching TRBD1 (5 bases). The CDR3 has 12 amino acids. V lost 4 bases, J lost 3 bases, and 7 bases lay in between. Germline assignment: CDR1 SNHLY and CDR2 FYNGKV (reference sequence). CDR3 bases read: TGTGCCAGCAGCTCCAGGGTCTATGAACAGTAC. Amino acids: CASSSRVYEQY. The full CDR3 protein is CASSSRVYEQYF.

This clone has a handful of counts. Mouse germline and gene names are used. CDR3 protein: CASSLRGGAQAPLF. Incomplete CDR3 DNA: TGTGCCAGCTCTCTCAGGGGAGGGGCCCAGGCTCCGCTT. The V and J genes are TRBV12-2 and TRBJ1-5, with a tentative D call TRBD1 (5 bases). The read ends 1 residue before the CDR3 terminus; that terminus is restored from the germline J gene. Trimming stripped 0 bases from V and 6 bases from J, with 11 bases between. From germline, CDR1 is SGHLS and CDR2 HYDKME. The CDR3 totals 14 residues.

Note on this clone: Mouse gene names and germline throughout. Sequencing ends 1 residue short of the CDR3 end; the germline J gene provides the rest. V is TRBV12-2 and J is TRBJ1-3; D is ambiguous. CDR3 length equals 14 residues. The V and J ends lost 0 bases and 0 bases respectively, with 5 bases between them. Germline V CDR1 and CDR2: SGHLS, HYDKME. The CDR3 region is CASSLGDSGNTLYF. The sequenced part of the CDR3 DNA is TGTGCCAGCTCTCTCGGGGATTCTGGAAATACGCTCTAT.

A few counts support this clone. Here the gene names and germline are mouse. The sequence runs out 1 residue before the end of the CDR3; the remainder is reconstructed from the germline J gene. V is TRBV5 and J is TRBJ2-7, with 9 nucleotides matching TRBD2. The CDR3 consists of 13 residues. V was clipped by 0 bases and J by 6 bases; unmatched bases: 0. CDR1 is LGHNA and CDR2 is YNLKQL in the germline V gene (reference sequence). The sequenced CDR3 bases are TGTGCCAGCAGCCAAGACTGGGGGGGTGAACAGTAC. The encoded protein is CASSQDWGGEQY. The whole CDR3 region reads CASSQDWGGEQYF.

As for this clone: These gene names are mouse names. Coverage ceases 1 residue before the CDR3 finishes, and the germline J gene fills in the end. V is TRBV26 and J is TRBJ1-4, with D perhaps matching TRBD1 (6 bases). Trimming cost V 7 bases and J 0 bases, with 9 bases left between them. Germline CDR1 and CDR2: KGHPV and FQNQEV (reference sequence). CDR3 length: 14 amino acids. Here the CDR3 reads CASNRDFSNERLFF. The CDR3 bases that were read are TGTGCCAGCAACAGGGATTTTTCCAACGAAAGATTATTT.

This clone was found a few times. Gene names are the mouse ones. The read finishes 1 residue shy of the CDR3 end, and the germline J gene is used to complete it. In the same sample, other DNA sequences code for this CDR3. The V gene is TRBV14, the J gene TRBJ2-1; D is tentatively TRBD1 or TRBD2 (5 bases each). CDR3 length: 12 residues. V was pared by 1 base and J by 7 bases, with 6 bases between. Germline CDR1 SGHDT, CDR2 FRDEAV. The DNA read from the CDR3 is TGTGCCAGCAGTTTCGGGGGAGCTGAGCAGTTC. Residues: CASSFGGAEQF. The whole CDR3 region reads CASSFGGAEQFF.

With respect to this clone: Any gene name here is a mouse gene name. Read sequence stops 1 residue before the CDR3 end, and the germline J gene provides the missing end. The chain employs TRBV16 and TRBJ1-6, with 9 positions matching TRBD1. TRBJ1-6 is given ORF status, its function remaining uncertain. Germline V gene sequence: CDR1 SGHSA, CDR2 FRNQAP. This CDR3 is 14 amino acids long. V lost 5 bases and J lost 10; bases outside the gene matches: 6. The CDR3 region is CASSATGGGSPLYF. The CDR3 bases that were read are TGTGCAAGCAGCGCAACAGGGGGCGGATCGCCCCTCTAC.

This clone was seen a few times. The genes and germline here are from mouse. The read gets to within 1 residue of the CDR3 end, and the germline J gene fills in the rest. V usage is TRBV3 and J usage is TRBJ2-3; D may be TRBD2 (6 bases). The CDR3 spans 12 residues. Germline CDR1 reads SNHLY; CDR2 reads FYNGKV (reference sequence). Trimming took off 5 bases at V and 5 bases at J, with 8 bases between the two ends. CDR3 bases read: TGTGCCAGCAGCCCACTGGGAGAAACGCTGTAT. Encoded protein: CASSPLGETLY. The CDR3, in full, reads CASSPLGETLYF. Full variable domain (missing parts from reference TRBV3 and TRBJ2-3): GPKVLQIPSHQIIDMGQMVTLNCDPVSNHLYFYWYKQILGQQMEFLVNFYNGKVMEKSKLFKDQFSVERPDGSYFTLKIQPTALEDSAVYFCASSPLGETLYFGSGTRLTVL.

Remarks on this clone: Gene names are mouse gene names. The CDR3 end is not reached by the read, which stops 1 residue before it; the germline J gene fills it in. The rearrangement joins TRBV12-2 to TRBJ2-2; D might be TRBD1 (6 bases). The CDR3 totals 15 residues. CDR1 is SGHLS and CDR2 is HYDKME in the germline V gene. The V and J ends lost 2 bases and 0 bases respectively, with 9 bases between them. The CDR3 bases that were read are TGTGCCAGCTCTCCGGACAGCTCAAACACCGGGCAGCTCTAC. It specifies CASSPDSSNTGQLY. In full, the CDR3 reads CASSPDSSNTGQLYF.